The 11 T cell receptor beta chains below were found in one sample sequenced in a study of T cell repertoires in cytomegalovirus infection. TCRdb redid the calling of the reads with MiXCR, one entry per CDR3 protein. Of around 230,000 distinct CDR3 sequences in the sample, roughly two fifths were seen once. These receptors' targets are unknown. This specimen consisted of CD8+ T cells from cultured PBMCs, obtained from culture after CMV antigen stimulation. The receptors derive from a human donor in good health (CMV status not recorded). Some clones in this sample may be carry-over from other donors' samples.

The V call is TRBV12-3 or TRBV12-4, the J call TRBJ2-3; 7 bases map to TRBD2. V was clipped by 6 bases and J by 6 bases; unmatched bases: 15. CDR3 length: 16 residues. CDR3 loop: CASSPMGGDLVDTQYF. The CDR3 nucleotides are TGTGCCAGCAGCCCGATGGGAGGGGACCTCGTGGATACGCAGTATTTT.

There are a few counts of this clonotype. V gene TRBV11-2 combines with J gene TRBJ1-2, with no clear D. Germline-derived CDR1 and CDR2 are SGHAT and FQNNGV. This CDR3 is 12 amino acids long. V was cut by 4 bases and J by 7 bases, with 10 bases left in between. Here the CDR3 DNA reads TGTGCCAGCAGCTCTACCCGATCTGGCTACACCTTC. This translates into CASSSTRSGYTF.

This chain joins TRBV20-1 and TRBJ2-1; 8 positions match TRBD2. Germline assignment: CDR1 DFQATT and CDR2 SNEGSKA (reference sequence). This CDR3 has 17 amino acids. Trimming cost V 0 bases and J 4 bases; bases outside gene matches: 11. CDR3 DNA sequence: TGCAGTGCTAGAGATCTAGACCGAACTAGCGGTTACAATGAGCAGTTCTTC. It is translated as CSARDLDRTSGYNEQFF.

This clonotype occurred a few times. The chain has TRBV7-9 and TRBJ1-2; 11 bases fit TRBD1. From germline, CDR1 is SEHNR and CDR2 FQNEAQ (reference sequence). The CDR3 loop spans 16 amino acids. V lost 6 bases and J lost 3; bases outside the gene matches: 9. The CDR3: CASRNPGQGEDYGYTF. CDR3 sequence (DNA): TGTGCCAGCAGAAACCCGGGACAGGGGGAAGACTATGGCTACACCTTC.

The genes are TRBV5-1 and TRBJ2-7, with 8 bases that match TRBD1. This CDR3 has 14 amino acids. Unmatched junction bases numbered 6, after V lost 4 bases and J lost 3 bases. Germline CDR1 is SGHRS and CDR2 is YFSETQ. In DNA form, the CDR3 reads TGCGCCAGCAGCCTCGGACAGGGATTCTACGAGCAGTACTTC. Protein sequence: CASSLGQGFYEQYF.

A word on this clonotype: It may be a read error: a sequence one base away is much more abundant. J is TRBJ2-3 and V is TRBV7-2, with 7 bases that match TRBD2. Germline CDR1 is SGHTA and CDR2 is FQGNSA. The CDR3 loop spans 15 amino acids. The CDR3 sequence: CGSSLGLRSTDTQYF. The DNA of the CDR3 is TGTGGCAGCAGCTTGGGACTAAGAAGCACAGATACGCAGTATTTT.

This clonotype was counted many times. J is TRBJ2-3 and V is TRBV7-2, with D perhaps TRBD2 (7 bases). This CDR3 spans 17 amino acids. Germline CDR1 SGHTA, CDR2 FQGNSA. V was clipped by 3 bases and J by 2 bases, with 18 bases between them. The CDR3 is CASSFPLGGGVTDTQYF. The CDR3 DNA is TGTGCCAGCAGCTTCCCCTTAGGCGGGGGCGTCACAGATACGCAGTATTTT.

The rearrangement uses TRBV27 and TRBJ2-3, with D perhaps TRBD1 (6 bases). V lost 2 bases, J lost 4 bases, and 10 bases lay in between. This CDR3 region has 14 residues. CDR1 is MNHEY and CDR2 is SMNVEV in the germline V gene (reference sequence). CDR3 DNA sequence: TGTGCCAGCAGTTTAGCCAGGGGCTCAGATACGCAGTATTTT. Translating it yields CASSLARGSDTQYF.

This chain connects TRBV27 to TRBJ2-1; no reliable D call. The V end was cut by 5 bases, the J end by 5 bases, with 13 bases between. This CDR3 region has 14 residues. Germline V gene data show CDR1 as MNHEY and CDR2 as SMNVEV (reference sequence). This chain's CDR3 is CASSPTNYHNEQFF. CDR3 coding DNA: TGTGCCAGCAGTCCCACGAACTACCACAATGAGCAGTTCTTC.

The chain combines TRBV2 with TRBJ2-7; 9 positions agree with TRBD1. The CDR3 runs to 13 residues. CDR1 is SNHLY, CDR2 FYNNEI, per germline. V gave up 6 bases and J gave up 3 bases; unmatched junction bases: 3. This chain's CDR3 is CASRAGQGYEQYF. CDR3 DNA sequence: TGTGCCAGCAGAGCGGGACAGGGCTACGAGCAGTACTTC.

CDR3 sequence (DNA): TGTGCCAGCAGTTACCGGGACAGGGAGGACAATGAGCAGTTCTTC. It translates to CASSYRDREDNEQFF. The V call is TRBV2, the J call TRBJ2-1; TRBD1 aligns across 9 bases. Germline CDR1 SNHLY, CDR2 FYNNEI. The V and J ends lost 5 bases and 5 bases, in that order; junction bases with no gene match: 7. CDR3 length: 15 residues.